The 4 T cell receptor beta chains in this list originate from one sample, sequenced in a study of CDR3 diversity in severe acne. MiXCR, applied by TCRdb to the PCR reads, yields one record per CDR3 protein. The repertoire holds more than 80,000 distinct CDR3 sequences, with approximately 49% as singletons. Sequencing input: blood. The receptors come from a male donor with severe acne vulgaris.

A word on this clonotype: Compared with germline, one end of the junction differs, possibly owing to a read error. The chain recombines TRBV28 with TRBJ2-7; perhaps D is TRBD1 or TRBD2 (7 bases each). This CDR3 is built from 12 residues. Germline V gene lookup returns CDR1 MDHEN and CDR2 SYDVKM. The CDR3 nucleotides are TGTTCCAGGGGGGGGTGCCATTGCGAGCAGTACTTC. Encoded protein: CSRGGCHCEQYF.

The sample holds many counts of this clonotype. The genes are TRBV25-1 and TRBJ2-3; possibly TRBD2 for D (7 bases). V shed 2 bases and J shed 6 bases, with 18 bases lying between them. This CDR3 is built from 16 residues. Germline lookup yields CDR1 MGHDK and CDR2 SYGVNS. CDR3 residues: CASSEQVGGPSDTQYF. In DNA form, the CDR3 reads TGTGCCAGCAGTGAACAGGTGGGGGGGCCTTCTGATACGCAGTATTTT.

About this clonotype: No conserved phenylalanine or tryptophan ends this CDR3, so it is likely a read error. Because the CDR3's place on the DNA is in doubt, the DNA is left out and the CDR3 is given as listed by TCRdb. The V call is TRBV5-1, the J call TRBJ2-7; no DNA check was done on the table's D call, TRBD2. Germline loops: CDR1 SGHRS, CDR2 YFSETQ. Ends included, the CDR3 has 12 residues. The CDR3 sequence: CASSFVGNYLYI.

There are many counts of this clonotype. The V call is TRBV12-3 or TRBV12-4, the J call TRBJ2-3; D remains unclear. Trimming left V 7 bases short and J 1 base short, with 15 bases between. This CDR3 contains 15 residues. The CDR3 DNA reads TGTGCCAGCACCGCGCCAGCCTATCGCACAGATACGCAGTATTTT. As protein: CASTAPAYRTDTQYF.